These 11 T cell receptor beta chains were sequenced from one sample in a study of regulatory T cells in long-lasting Graves disease. Arm-PCR with iRepertoire HTBI primers amplified the CDR3 regions for these TCR beta libraries. One entry per CDR3 protein results from TCRdb running MiXCR on the multiplex PCR reads. The data show 530,000 or so distinct CDR3 sequences, around an eighth seen once. Time point meaning: newly diagnosed GD, antithyroid drugs for less than 3 months. PBMC-derived RNA was used for the TCR library. These records were also assigned to another study, of T cells in Graves' hyperthyroidism and ophthalmopathy.

The sequences come from peripheral blood mononuclear cells (PBMCs), collected at new diagnosis, from a patient treated with antithyroid drugs. Receptors were obtained from a man aged 25 to 40 with Graves disease.

The chain combines TRBV20-1 with TRBJ2-2, with a tentative D call TRBD2 (6 bases). Between the trimmed V and J ends, which lost 3 bases and 6 bases, there was a span of 14 bases. This CDR3 has 14 amino acids. Germline V gene data show CDR1 as DFQATT and CDR2 as SNEGSKA (reference sequence). CDR3 in amino acids: CSASPGSRAGELFF. CDR3 sequence (DNA): TGCAGTGCTAGTCCCGGGAGTAGAGCCGGGGAGCTGTTTTTT.

At least ten counts were recorded for this clonotype. The chain combines TRBV2 with TRBJ2-3, with 7 bases fitting TRBD1. The J call could be wrong; TRBJ2-5 is a better fit for the DNA end. The germline CDR1 and CDR2 sequences are SNHLY and FYNNEI. CDR3 size: 15 residues. The CDR3 sequence: CASSVLGQFVETQYF. In DNA form, the CDR3 reads TGTGCCAGCAGTGTATTGGGACAGTTCGTTGAGACCCAGTACTTC.

CDR3 in DNA: TGCAGTGCCCTGACGGGGATTAACACAGATACGCAGTATTTT. Translated: CSALTGINTDTQYF. This sequence joins TRBV20-1 and TRBJ2-3; TRBD2 is a possible D gene (5 bases). V lost 6 bases and J 2 bases, leaving 15 bases between the germline ends. This CDR3 has 14 amino acids. Per germline, CDR1 DFQATT and CDR2 SNEGSKA (reference sequence).

This clonotype was seen repeatedly, ten times or more. The rearrangement uses TRBV20-1 and TRBJ2-1, with a tentative D call TRBD1 (6 bases). CDR1 and CDR2 from the germline V gene are DFQATT and SNEGSKA (reference sequence). V was pared by 1 base and J by 2 bases, with 12 bases between. The CDR3 is 15 amino acids. The CDR3 protein is CSARGIRDTYNEQFF. CDR3 bases: TGCAGTGCTAGAGGTATTCGGGACACCTACAATGAGCAGTTCTTC.

Only a few counts were recorded for this clonotype. The CDR3 coding sequence is TGTGCCACCAGCGCCCGGGACAGGCTGAATGAAAAACTGTTTTTT. The encoded protein is CATSARDRLNEKLFF. This chain connects TRBV15 to TRBJ1-4, with TRBD1 identical over 8 bases. CDR1 is LNHNV and CDR2 is YYDKDF in the germline V gene (reference sequence). V gave up 5 bases and J gave up 5 bases; unmatched junction bases: 7. There are 15 residues in the CDR3.

This clonotype was counted a few times. This chain joins TRBV9 and TRBJ1-6, with no clear D. The V and J ends lost 3 bases and 0 bases respectively, with 10 bases between them. The CDR3 has 16 residues. CDR1 is SGDLS, CDR2 YYNGEE, per germline. The CDR3 spells CASSGTGSSYNSPLHF. CDR3 nucleotide sequence: TGTGCCAGCAGCGGTACGGGGAGCTCCTATAATTCACCCCTCCACTTT.

The chain has TRBV30 and TRBJ1-2; 7 nucleotides match TRBD1. CDR1 GTSNPN and CDR2 SVGIG come from the germline V gene (reference sequence). V dropped 2 bases and J dropped 8; count of bases not matched to a gene: 5. The CDR3 length is 12 residues. Here the CDR3 reads CAWSLTGNGYTF. The CDR3 DNA follows: TGTGCCTGGAGTCTGACAGGGAACGGCTACACCTTC.

This clonotype has only a few counts. V gene TRBV30 combines with J gene TRBJ1-6, with a weak D call TRBD1 (6 bases). The CDR3 totals 14 residues. CDR1 and CDR2 (germline): GTSNPN, SVGIG (reference sequence). V lost 0 bases, J lost 10 bases, and 13 bases lay in between. The CDR3 nucleotides read TGTGCCTGGAGTGTTGGGGGCAGTGACTCACCCCTCCACTTT. It specifies CAWSVGGSDSPLHF.

This clonotype was found a few times. This rearrangement joins TRBV4-1 to TRBJ1-6; D remains ambiguous. This CDR3 contains 15 residues. Deletions cut 4 bases from V and 5 bases from J, with 12 bases between. The V gene's germline CDR1 is MGHRA and CDR2 YSYEKL. DNA for the CDR3: TGCGCCAGCAGCCGACTTACAGATGATAATTCACCCCTCCACTTT. Its translation: CASSRLTDDNSPLHF.

This clonotype was counted ten times or more. This chain uses TRBV10-3 with TRBJ2-1; TRBD2 matches at 9 bases. Germline V gene lookup returns CDR1 ENHRY and CDR2 SYGVKD. With 6 bases clipped from V and 5 bases from J, the junction kept 8 bases outside the gene matches. CDR3 length: 15 amino acids. The CDR3 is CAIRPGLANDNEQFF. The CDR3 DNA sequence: TGTGCCATCAGGCCCGGACTAGCGAACGACAATGAGCAGTTCTTC.

This clonotype was counted at least ten times. CDR3 nucleotide sequence: TGTGCCAGCAGCCCCGAGGGGGGTGAGAGCTCCTACGAGCAGTACTTC. Protein product: CASSPEGGESSYEQYF. The rearrangement joins TRBV9 to TRBJ2-7; D assignment may be TRBD1 or TRBD2 (6 bases each). Germline assignment: CDR1 SGDLS and CDR2 YYNGEE. V was shortened by 4 bases and J by 0 bases, with 17 bases between the two germline ends. CDR3 length: 16 residues.